The TCR beta chain under discussion was sequenced for a study of cytomegalovirus exposure and HLA in healthy donors. Study-level findings and limits: It emerged from a later analysis that several of the most significant clusters appeared to be linked to common viral pathogens. Association with HLA alleles at 0.05 false discovery rate was found for some 18,000 TCR beta sequences in a later analysis.

V gave up 2 bases and J gave up 0 bases, with 13 bases separating them. Germline-derived CDR1 and CDR2 are SGDLS and YYNGEE. The CDR3 sequence is 16 residues long. It was with 60 Vbeta and 13 Jbeta primers that the PCR ran. The data were produced by immunoSEQ multiplex PCR, yet TCRdb's version contains in-frame clones alone and is incomplete. The sample table includes around 31,000 clones. As for this clone: Its antigen is currently unknown.

The sequence derives from a female donor in good health and CMV-seronegative. The sample consisted of PBMCs. The rearrangement links TRBV9 to TRBJ2-3, with D unresolved. This CDR3 is CASSVVPEISTDTQYF. The CDR3 region has the DNA TGTGCCAGCAGCGTCGTCCCGGAGATTAGCACAGATACGCAGTATTTT.